This T cell receptor (beta chain) was profiled in a study of T cell responses to AZD1222 COVID-19 vaccine. Study results and caveats: CD4 TCRs covered the whole spike, strongest at regions 160-218 and 743-854. In the spike-specific TCR repertoire, nearly half reportedly target unmutated variant regions. Spike-specific TCR depth and breadth grew after two AZD1222 doses.

A few counts support this clone. Its antigen is as yet unknown. Some clones are missing from TCRdb's copy, which holds only in-frame ones; the method was immunoSEQ multiplex PCR. This table holds 140,000 to 150,000 clones, around 91% found once. Looked up from germline, CDR1 is SGHTA and CDR2 is FQGNSA. The V and J ends lost 5 bases and 4 bases respectively, with 14 bases between them. The CDR3 sequence is 15 residues long. This chain uses TRBV7-2 with TRBJ2-2; D is unclear. Sequenced material: peripheral blood, taken on day 0 of AZD1222 vaccination. This TCR derives from an adult in good health. CDR3 bases: TGTGCCAGCAGCCCCTGGGCACATTCCACCGGGGAGCTGTTTTTT. This codes for CASSPWAHSTGELFF.